These 27 T cell receptor beta chains originate from one sample sequenced in a study of long-term antiretroviral therapy in people with HIV. The run of the v3.0 immunoSEQ assay was at survey level. Sequencing was performed with immunoSEQ multiplex PCR; in TCRdb, only in-frame clones are kept and a portion is missing. The table includes 15,000 to 20,000 clones, about 87% detected once. The sequencing here drew on unsorted PBMCs, taken 2.1 years after starting antiretroviral therapy. Receptor source: a man aged 18 to 30 with HIV.

The chain is built from TRBV2 and TRBJ1-2; D uncertain. Germline loops: CDR1 SNHLY, CDR2 FYNNEI. The V gene lost 3 bases and the J gene lost 2 bases, with 10 bases spanning the gap. The CDR3 length is 14 residues. CDR3 DNA: TGTGCCAGCAGTGAGGAGTCAGGAAACTATGGCTACACCTTC. It is translated as CASSEESGNYGYTF.

This clone was detected once. The chain employs TRBV9 and TRBJ1-4; a weak D match, TRBD1 (5 bases). Trimming pared 0 bases from V and 8 bases from J, leaving 14 bases between. The CDR3 loop spans 15 amino acids. The germline V gene encodes CDR1 SGDLS and CDR2 YYNGEE. CDR3 loop: CASSVGGRGGEKLFF. In DNA, the CDR3 is TGTGCCAGCAGCGTAGGAGGGAGGGGAGGAGAAAAACTGTTTTTT.

V is TRBV10-1 and J is TRBJ2-7, with 14 bases identical to TRBD2. Germline V lookup: CDR1 WNHNN, CDR2 SYGVQD (reference sequence). The CDR3 is 21 residues long. Trimming at V came to 0 bases and at J to 3 bases, leaving 16 bases not matched to a gene. The CDR3, as DNA: TGCGCCAGCAGTGAGTCCGGAGGGGAAACCGGGACTAGCGGGAGCTTCTACGAGCAGTACTTC. The encoded protein is CASSESGGETGTSGSFYEQYF.

This clone has only one observation. The chain is built from TRBV9 and TRBJ2-3; the match to TRBD2 covers 7 bases. Per germline, CDR1 SGDLS and CDR2 YYNGEE. The CDR3 has 15 amino acids. V was pared by 3 bases and J by 3 bases, with 7 bases of the junction left unmatched. The CDR3 DNA follows: TGTGCCAGCAGCGCCCGTGGCGGGAGTACAGATACGCAGTATTTT. This translates into CASSARGGSTDTQYF.

The V call is TRBV5-1, the J call TRBJ1-1; D may be TRBD1 (5 bases). With 2 bases removed from V and 1 base from J, the gap between germline ends came to 9 bases. The CDR3 is 14 amino acids. Germline V gene lookup returns CDR1 SGHRS and CDR2 YFSETQ. The chain's CDR3 is CASSFRGTNTEAFF. Here the CDR3 DNA reads TGCGCCAGCAGCTTCCGTGGGACGAACACTGAAGCTTTCTTT. Looking up the rest from reference TRBV5-1 and TRBJ1-1 gives the full variable domain: KAGVTQTPRYLIKTRGQQVTLSCSPISGHRSVSWYQQTPGQGLQFLFEYFSETQRNKGNFPGRFSGRQFSNSRSEMNVSTLELGDSALYLCASSFRGTNTEAFFGQGTRLTVV.

V gene TRBV5-1 combines with J gene TRBJ2-7; 8 bases map to TRBD2. This CDR3 is 15 amino acids long. After removal of 0 bases from V and 5 bases from J, the junction contained 7 bases not matched to a gene. Germline-derived CDR1 and CDR2 are SGHRS and YFSETQ. The CDR3 here is CASSLAGGGPNEQYF. CDR3 DNA: TGCGCCAGCAGCTTGGCCGGGGGGGGGCCTAACGAGCAGTACTTC.

This sequence joins TRBV12-1 and TRBJ1-2; the DNA was not compared with TRBD1, the D call given in the table. TRBV12-1 is annotated as a pseudogene. The CDR3 runs to 15 residues. The CDR3 DNA sequence: TGTGCCAGCAGCTTTCGACAGGGAGAGGACTATGGCTACACCTTC. Encoded protein: CASSFRQGEDYGYTF.

This sequence joins TRBV2 and TRBJ2-5; D is possibly TRBD1 (6 bases). The germline V gene encodes CDR1 SNHLY and CDR2 FYNNEI. Trimming cost V 4 bases and J 1 base, with 10 bases left between them. This CDR3 comprises 14 residues. CDR3 DNA sequence: TGTGCCAGCAGTGGGACAGAAGTCCAAGAGACCCAGTACTTC. It codes for CASSGTEVQETQYF. The variable domain in full, completed from reference TRBV2 and TRBJ2-5, reads EPEVTQTPSHQVTQMGQEVILRCVPISNHLYFYWYRQILGQKVEFLVSFYNNEISEKSEIFDDQFSVERPDGSNFTLKIRSTKLEDSAMYFCASSGTEVQETQYFGPGTRLLVL.

This clone was detected once. The chain links TRBV9 to TRBJ1-1, with 9 bases fitting TRBD1. Germline loops: CDR1 SGDLS, CDR2 YYNGEE. V trimming: 4 bases; J trimming: 3 bases; junction bases outside the gene matches: 7. The CDR3 has 15 amino acids. The CDR3 loop is CASSLRDRADTEAFF. The CDR3 DNA follows: TGTGCCAGCAGCCTTCGGGACAGGGCGGACACTGAAGCTTTCTTT.

J is TRBJ2-5 and V is TRBV14, with TRBD1 identical over 7 bases. Judging by the DNA end, TRBJ2-7 fits better; the J call may be wrong. Germline-derived CDR1 and CDR2 are SGHDN and FVKESK. This CDR3 region has 16 residues. DNA of the CDR3: TGTGCCAGCAGCCCTTGGACAGGAGGTCCCTTATACGAGCAGTACTTC. Amino acid sequence: CASSPWTGGPLYEQYF.

The chain has TRBV27 and TRBJ1-5, with no clear D. This CDR3 region has 16 residues. With 9 bases removed from V and 0 bases from J, the gap between germline ends came to 18 bases. Germline loops: CDR1 MNHEY, CDR2 SMNVEV (reference sequence). The CDR3 DNA follows: TGTGCCAGTTATGCTCTCAGAATAGATAGCAATCAGCCCCAGCATTTT. Its translation: CASYALRIDSNQPQHF.

A word on this clone: It is unclear where the CDR3 begins or ends on the DNA, so no DNA is shown, and the CDR3 is as TCRdb lists it. This chain connects TRBV9 to TRBJ2-7; TRBD2 was called by the table and not checked on the DNA. Both ends counted, the CDR3 spans 10 residues. CDR1 and CDR2 from the germline V gene are SGDLS and YYNGEE. This CDR3 is CASLCSVQYF.

The chain has TRBV6-5 and TRBJ2-5, with D perhaps given as TRBD1 or TRBD2 (7 bases each). The germline gives CDR1 MNHEY, CDR2 SVGAGI. The V end lost 4 bases, the J end lost 4 bases, and 19 bases lay between the germline ends. This CDR3 contains 16 residues. For the CDR3, the DNA is TGTGCCAGCAGTTCAGGGGGGGGGACGACTGGAGAGACCCAGTACTTC. Its protein product is CASSSGGGTTGETQYF.

The chain is built from TRBV6-5 and TRBJ2-7, with 7 bases identical to TRBD1. Germline CDR1 is MNHEY and CDR2 is SVGAGI. The trim removed 6 bases at V and 2 bases at J, leaving 7 bases unmatched. The CDR3 spans 14 residues. DNA of the CDR3: TGTGCCAGCAGCTCCGGACAGGTCGCCTACGAGCAGTACTTC. This sequence encodes CASSSGQVAYEQYF.

The chain employs TRBV10-3 and TRBJ2-1, with D perhaps TRBD1 (6 bases). CDR3 length: 14 residues. V lost 6 bases and J 8 bases, leaving 17 bases between the germline ends. Germline CDR1 ENHRY, CDR2 SYGVKD. CDR3 residues: CAIRGATGNDEQFF. CDR3 bases: TGTGCCATCAGGGGGGCGACGGGAAATGATGAGCAGTTCTTC.

The V gene is TRBV9, the J gene TRBJ2-1; maybe TRBD2 (6 bases). Germline CDR1 is SGDLS and CDR2 is YYNGEE. The CDR3 spans 15 residues. V was trimmed by 5 bases and J by 3 bases, leaving 15 bases between them. This chain's CDR3 is CASRSSEEGYNEQFF. CDR3 nucleotide sequence: TGTGCCAGCAGGTCTTCGGAGGAGGGCTACAATGAGCAGTTCTTC.

The V and J genes are TRBV19 and TRBJ2-1, with a possible D match to TRBD2 (5 bases). The CDR3 is made up of 12 amino acids. CDR1 and CDR2 from the germline V gene are LNHDA and SQIVND (reference sequence). The V end was cut by 5 bases, the J end by 4 bases, with 6 bases between. The CDR3 is CASSRGYNEQFF. The CDR3 nucleotides read TGTGCCAGTAGTCGCGGGTACAATGAGCAGTTCTTC.

This clone has only one observation. The chain uses TRBV27 and TRBJ1-4; 7 bases map to TRBD1. There are 15 residues in the CDR3. CDR1 MNHEY and CDR2 SMNVEV come from the germline V gene (reference sequence). V lost 5 bases, J lost 8 bases, and 11 bases stayed unmatched. The CDR3 DNA follows: TGTGCCAGCAGTACAGAAGGGGGCTCGGCGGAAAAACTGTTTTTT. It is translated as CASSTEGGSAEKLFF.

J is TRBJ1-2 and V is TRBV4-1; tentative D call: TRBD1 (5 bases). This CDR3 comprises 13 residues. The germline gives CDR1 MGHRA, CDR2 YSYEKL. Trimming stripped 1 base from V and 6 bases from J, with 9 bases between. The CDR3 loop is CASSQVGVDGYTF. In nucleotides, the CDR3 is TGCGCCAGCAGCCAAGTAGGGGTTGATGGCTACACCTTC.

The chain combines TRBV5-6 with TRBJ2-2, with TRBD2 matching 7 bases. V was pared by 4 bases and J by 8 bases, with 8 bases of the junction left unmatched. CDR1 SGHDT and CDR2 YYEEEE come from the germline V gene. This CDR3 has 14 residues. CDR3 sequence reads: CASSGAGAAGELFF. The CDR3 nucleotides are TGTGCCAGCAGCGGGGCGGGAGCGGCGGGGGAGCTGTTTTTT.

The chain links TRBV4-3 to TRBJ2-7, with no clear D. Deletions cut 1 base from V and 4 bases from J, with 8 bases between. Germline V gene data show CDR1 as LGHNA and CDR2 as YSLEER. This CDR3 region has 13 residues. In DNA form, the CDR3 reads TGCGCCAGCAGCCAAGTACTGGGATACGAGCAGTACTTC. It translates to CASSQVLGYEQYF.

The chain employs TRBV6-5 and TRBJ1-2, with D uncertain. V lost 6 bases to trimming and J lost 2 bases, with 16 bases between them. The CDR3 is 15 amino acids. Per the germline V gene, CDR1 is MNHEY and CDR2 is SVGAGI. The CDR3 nucleotides are TGTGCCAGCAGCTTCGGACCCTTCTTAAACTATGGCTACACCTTC. This gives the protein CASSFGPFLNYGYTF.

Here the CDR3 DNA reads TGTGCCAGCAGTGAATATGGGTTCGGAGATACGCAGTATTTT. It yields the protein CASSEYGFGDTQYF. This chain connects TRBV25-1 to TRBJ2-3; D is uncertain. The CDR3 runs to 14 residues. Trimming took 0 bases from V and 5 from J, leaving 9 bases between them. CDR1 MGHDK and CDR2 SYGVNS come from the germline V gene.

The table lists this clone with a count of one. In DNA form, the CDR3 reads TGTGCCAGCAGCCAAAGGGGGGGGACACATTATGGCTACACCTTC. It specifies CASSQRGGTHYGYTF. The chain joins TRBV2 to TRBJ1-2, with TRBD1 as a possible D gene (6 bases). V was pared by 6 bases and J by 5 bases, with 19 bases between. This CDR3 has 15 amino acids. CDR1 and CDR2 from the germline V gene are SNHLY and FYNNEI.

The chain is built from TRBV5-6 and TRBJ1-1; 10 bases are a match to TRBD1. The CDR3 extends over 16 amino acids. With 3 bases clipped from V and 2 bases from J, the junction kept 7 bases outside the gene matches. Looked up from germline, CDR1 is SGHDT and CDR2 is YYEEEE. This CDR3 reads CASSWTGGRDNTEAFF. As DNA, the CDR3 is TGTGCCAGCAGCTGGACAGGGGGGAGAGATAACACTGAAGCTTTCTTT.

Here the CDR3 reads CASSHTSRIYEQYF. The DNA of the CDR3 is TGTGCCAGCAGCCACACTAGCAGGATCTACGAGCAGTACTTC. J is TRBJ2-7 and V is TRBV7-9; TRBD2 might be the D (6 bases). Germline-derived CDR1 and CDR2 are SEHNR and FQNEAQ (reference sequence). V shed 5 bases and J shed 3 bases, with 14 bases lying between them. The CDR3 covers 14 residues.

This chain connects TRBV18 to TRBJ1-1, with D maybe TRBD1 (5 bases). From germline, CDR1 is KGHSH and CDR2 LQKENI. V was cut by 3 bases and J by 1 base, with 9 bases left in between. The CDR3 is 14 residues long. The CDR3 here is CASSPIQGNTEAFF. CDR3 bases: TGTGCCAGCTCACCTATCCAGGGGAACACTGAAGCTTTCTTT.